The entry below describes one T cell receptor (beta chain). The antigen is not known. This sample was included in a study of graft-versus-host responses after intestinal transplantation. This CDR3 has 15 amino acids. Germline CDR1 and CDR2: LGHNT and FRNRAP. TCRdb's table, derived via immunoSEQ multiplex PCR, lists solely in-frame clones and lacks some. The table records 80,000 to 100,000 clones, 85% to 90% of them present only once. This specimen consisted of unstimulated CD4+ T cells sorted from spleen or lymph node cells, obtained before intestinal transplant. The TCR originated in a human donor who received an intestinal transplant. V is TRBV12-5 and J is TRBJ2-1, with 8 bases fitting TRBD1. The CDR3 sequence: CAAAPGQVVYNEQFF. For the CDR3, the DNA is TGTGCCGCCGCACCGGGACAGGTCGTCTACAATGAGCAGTTCTTC. The full variable domain, in which reference TRBV12-5 and TRBJ2-1 provide the parts outside the CDR3, is DARVTQTPRHKVTEMGQEVTMRCQPILGHNTVFWYRQTMMQGLELLAYFRNRAPLDDSGMPKDRFSAEMPDATLATLKIQPSEPRDSAVYFCAAAPGQVVYNEQFFGPGTRLTVL.